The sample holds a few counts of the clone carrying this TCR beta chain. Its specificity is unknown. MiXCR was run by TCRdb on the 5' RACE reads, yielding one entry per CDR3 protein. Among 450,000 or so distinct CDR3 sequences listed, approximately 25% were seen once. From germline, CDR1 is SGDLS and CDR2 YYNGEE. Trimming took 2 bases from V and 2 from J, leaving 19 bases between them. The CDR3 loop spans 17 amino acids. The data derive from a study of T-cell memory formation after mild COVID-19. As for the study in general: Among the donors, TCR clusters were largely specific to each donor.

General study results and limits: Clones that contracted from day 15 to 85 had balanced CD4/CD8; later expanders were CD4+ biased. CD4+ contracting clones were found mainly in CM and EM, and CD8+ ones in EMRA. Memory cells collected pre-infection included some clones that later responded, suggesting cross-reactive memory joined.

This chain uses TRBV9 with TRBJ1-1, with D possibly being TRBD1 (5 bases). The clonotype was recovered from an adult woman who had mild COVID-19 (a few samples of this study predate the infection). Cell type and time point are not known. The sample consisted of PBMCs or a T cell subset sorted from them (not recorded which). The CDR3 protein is CASSVRVWGTGNTEAFF. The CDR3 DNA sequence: TGTGCCAGCAGCGTTCGGGTGTGGGGGACCGGAAACACTGAAGCTTTCTTT.